By sample fraction, the clone carrying this T cell receptor beta chain is medium-sized. Its antigen is as yet unknown. The data are from a study of spatial heterogeneity in lung cancer. General observations from the study: Tumoral mutation counts were tracked by counts of expanded intratumoral alpha and beta TCRs.

Each CDR3 protein gets one entry after TCRdb re-called the 5' RACE reads with MiXCR. The sample lists 3,000 to 4,500 distinct CDR3 sequences, roughly 5% occurring once. Time point of the sample: sample taken at primary tumor resection. The input for sequencing was lung tumor tissue, taken at surgery. This receptor was taken from a female donor with early-stage non-small cell lung cancer.

The CDR3 sequence: CASSQAMGLGGWTDTQYF. The CDR3 nucleotides are TGCGCCAGCAGCCAAGCCATGGGACTTGGGGGGTGGACAGATACGCAGTATTTT. The chain combines TRBV4-3 with TRBJ2-3, with D perhaps TRBD2 (6 bases). CDR1 and CDR2 (germline): LGHNA, YSLEER. Deletions cut 1 base from V and 3 bases from J, with 20 bases between. The CDR3 contains 18 residues.